This passage covers 15 T cell receptor beta chains from one sample sequenced in a study of blood T cell repertoires in COVID-19. TCRdb keeps only in-frame clones here, not all; method: immunoSEQ multiplex PCR. Here the sample spans 220,000 or so clones, around 86% being singletons. The sequencing input was peripheral blood. The receptors here all came from a woman older than 75 with COVID-19, enrolled during active disease.

This clone was counted a few times. The rearrangement uses TRBV11-3 and TRBJ1-1; TRBD1 aligns across 9 bases. J lost 1 base, V lost 3 bases, and 9 bases had no gene match. Germline V gives CDR1 SGHNT, CDR2 YENEEA. The CDR3 consists of 17 residues. CDR3 in amino acids: CASSLNRGRVENTEAFF. As DNA, the CDR3 is TGTGCCAGCAGCTTGAACAGGGGGCGCGTGGAGAACACTGAAGCTTTCTTT. Complete variable domain (other parts from reference TRBV11-3 and TRBJ1-1): EAGVVQSPRYKIIEKKQPVAFWCNPISGHNTLYWYLQNLGQGPELLIRYENEEAVDDSQLPKDRFSAERLKGVDSTLKIQPAELGDSAVYLCASSLNRGRVENTEAFFGQGTRLTVV.

The chain uses TRBV24-1 and TRBJ2-5; 9 bases map to TRBD2. Losses at the gene ends were 5 bases for V and 3 bases for J; bases not matched to a gene: 9. The CDR3 runs 16 residues. From germline, CDR1 is KGHDR and CDR2 SFDVKD. As DNA, the CDR3 is TGTGCCACCAGTGGGAACAGCGGGAGGATCAAAGAGACCCAGTACTTC. This gives the protein CATSGNSGRIKETQYF.

This clone turned up a few times. The rearrangement uses TRBV7-9 and TRBJ1-2; TRBD1 matches 8 bases. Germline V gives CDR1 SEHNR, CDR2 FQNEAQ (reference sequence). The CDR3 spans 15 residues. J gave up 4 bases and V 5 bases, and 9 bases lay outside the gene matches. CDR3 DNA sequence: TGTGCCAGCAGCCAACCTAAGACAGGGGCCTATGGCTACACCTTC. This codes for CASSQPKTGAYGYTF. The full variable domain, its missing parts supplied by reference TRBV7-9 and TRBJ1-2, is DTGVSQNPRHKITKRGQNVTFRCDPISEHNRLYWYRQTLGQGPEFLTYFQNEAQLEKSRLLSDRFSAERPKGSFSTLEIQRTEQGDSAMYLCASSQPKTGAYGYTFGSGTRLTVV.

This clone is a singleton in its sample. As DNA, the CDR3 is TGTGCCAGCAGTGGACAGACTATGAACACTGAAGCTTTCTTT. This gives the protein CASSGQTMNTEAFF. The chain combines TRBV6-2 or TRBV6-3 with TRBJ1-1, with D possibly being TRBD1 (6 bases). The germline gives CDR1 MNHEY, CDR2 SVGEGT. V lost 5 bases and J lost 0, with 10 bases in between. This CDR3 region has 14 residues.

V usage is TRBV30 and J usage is TRBJ2-2; the D gene is possibly TRBD2 (5 bases). CDR3 length: 13 residues. The germline CDR1 and CDR2 sequences are GTSNPN and SVGIG (reference sequence). The ends were cut back, 0 bases at V and 7 bases at J, with 9 bases in the middle. The CDR3 here is CAWSVARVGELFF. The CDR3 DNA follows: TGTGCCTGGAGTGTAGCGAGGGTCGGGGAGCTGTTTTTT.

The rearrangement uses TRBV19 and TRBJ2-2; 8 positions match TRBD1. CDR3 length equals 14 residues. The germline V gene has CDR1 LNHDA and CDR2 SQIVND (reference sequence). J gave up 6 bases and V 5 bases, and 5 bases lay outside the gene matches. The CDR3 bases are TGTGCCAGTAGTTGGGACAGGTCGGCCGGGGAGCTGTTTTTT. It encodes CASSWDRSAGELFF.

The J gene is TRBJ1-3, the V gene TRBV7-9; 8 bases align to TRBD1. This CDR3 has 15 amino acids. V lost 5 bases to trimming and J lost 6 bases; unmatched junction nucleotides: 9. Germline CDR1 SEHNR, CDR2 FQNEAQ (reference sequence). The CDR3 reads CASSPGQGPQNTIYF. The DNA for the CDR3 is TGTGCCAGCAGCCCAGGACAGGGTCCCCAAAACACCATATATTTT.

This chain links TRBV18 with TRBJ1-1, with D hard to call. V shed 0 bases and J shed 2 bases, with 4 bases lying between them. The CDR3 runs to 13 residues. Germline V gene data show CDR1 as KGHSH and CDR2 as LQKENI. This chain's CDR3 is CASSPPSNTEAFF. CDR3 coding DNA: TGTGCCAGCTCACCACCGAGCAACACTGAAGCTTTCTTT. Looking up the rest from reference TRBV18 and TRBJ1-1 gives the full variable domain: NAGVMQNPRHLVRRRGQEARLRCSPMKGHSHVYWYRQLPEEGLKFMVYLQKENIIDESGMPKERFSAEFPKEGPSILRIQQVVRGDSAAYFCASSPPSNTEAFFGQGTRLTVV.

The gene calls are TRBV19 and TRBJ2-6, with D perhaps TRBD1 (6 bases). CDR3 size: 14 residues. Trimming pared 6 bases from V and 0 bases from J, leaving 6 bases between. Germline assignment: CDR1 LNHDA and CDR2 SQIVND (reference sequence). DNA of the CDR3: TGTGCCAGTAGGGACAGCTCTGGGGCCAACGTCCTGACTTTC. Protein sequence: CASRDSSGANVLTF.

This clone has only one observation. The chain uses TRBV11-1 and TRBJ2-1, with D uncertain. The CDR3 runs to 14 residues. Germline V gives CDR1 SGHAT, CDR2 FQDESV (reference sequence). Trimming shortened V by 4 bases and J by 0 bases, and 7 bases separated the two germline ends. DNA for the CDR3: TGTGCCAGCAGCTCCTCAGTCTCCTACAATGAGCAGTTCTTC. It encodes CASSSSVSYNEQFF. The complete variable domain, with remaining parts taken from reference TRBV11-1 and TRBJ2-1, reads EAEVAQSPRYKITEKSQAVAFWCDPISGHATLYWYRQILGQGPELLVQFQDESVVDDSQLPKDRFSAERLKGVDSTLKIQPAELGDSAMYLCASSSSVSYNEQFFGPGTRLTVL.

V gene TRBV2 combines with J gene TRBJ2-7; 7 nucleotides match TRBD2. Germline trimming cut 5 bases from V and 0 bases from J; bases unmatched to any gene: 13. The germline gives CDR1 SNHLY, CDR2 FYNNEI. The CDR3 runs to 17 residues. The CDR3 sequence is CASSPTRGAGRSYEQYF. CDR3 nucleotide sequence: TGTGCCAGCAGTCCGACTCGGGGAGCGGGACGCTCCTACGAGCAGTACTTC.

The V gene is TRBV30, the J gene TRBJ1-1; a weak D match, TRBD1 (6 bases). This CDR3 has 12 residues. The V gene lost 5 bases and the J gene lost 4 bases, with 11 bases spanning the gap. Per the germline V gene, CDR1 is GTSNPN and CDR2 is SVGIG (reference sequence). The CDR3 loop reads CAWDQGGTEAFF. The CDR3 coding sequence is TGTGCCTGGGACCAAGGGGGCACTGAAGCTTTCTTT.

The J gene is TRBJ1-5, the V gene TRBV15; D call uncertain. The germline V gene has CDR1 LNHNV and CDR2 YYDKDF (reference sequence). There are 16 residues in the CDR3. V was pared by 1 base and J by 2 bases, with 12 bases between. CDR3 nucleotide sequence: TGTGCCACCAGCAGAGGAGGGAATTTGGGCAATCAGCCCCAGCATTTT. Translation: CATSRGGNLGNQPQHF.

The V call is TRBV13, the J call TRBJ2-6; 10 bases match TRBD1. The V gene end was trimmed by 8 bases and the J gene end by 4 bases; junction bases not matched to a gene: 5. Germline V gene data show CDR1 as PRHDT and CDR2 as FYEKMQ (reference sequence). This CDR3 contains 15 residues. The CDR3 sequence is CASRTGGEGANVLTF. The CDR3 nucleotides read TGTGCCAGCCGGACAGGGGGGGAAGGGGCCAACGTCCTGACTTTC.

V and J are TRBV7-9 and TRBJ1-2; maybe TRBD1 (5 bases). Germline CDR1 and CDR2: SEHNR and FQNEAQ (reference sequence). This CDR3 is built from 14 residues. With 0 bases removed from V and 3 bases from J, the gap between germline ends came to 8 bases. The CDR3: CASSLAQGDYGYTF. CDR3 sequence (DNA): TGTGCCAGCAGCTTAGCTCAGGGTGACTATGGCTACACCTTC.